This T cell receptor (beta chain) was obtained from a study of response to subunit inactivated influenza vaccine. Study-wide results and caveats: Authors suggested each seasonal flu vaccination may recruit only limited numbers of new T cells.

The CDR3 spans 16 residues. Between the trimmed V and J ends, which lost 3 bases and 5 bases, there was a span of 14 bases. Germline-derived CDR1 and CDR2 are WSHSY and SAAADI. Notes on this clonotype: Its antigen is not known.

TCRdb analysed the RT-PCR reads with MiXCR anew, one entry per CDR3 protein. Of 650,000 to 800,000 distinct CDR3 sequences detected, about 18% appear once; the ten largest clones hold approximately 10%. The input for sequencing was PBMCs from blood, taken around 5 days after vaccination. The clonotype originates from a middle-aged man who received an inactivated influenza vaccine. The chain joins TRBV10-2 to TRBJ1-6, with D possibly matching TRBD1 (5 bases). The CDR3 here is CASSDWGSFNNSPLHF. For the CDR3, the DNA is TGCGCCAGCAGTGATTGGGGGTCTTTCAATAATTCACCCCTCCACTTT.